These 14 T cell receptor beta chains were all obtained from the same sample, sequenced in a study of T cells expressing NK-cell markers. TCRdb reprocessed the 5' RACE reads and keeps a single row for each CDR3 protein, giving no DNA. This table holds about 390,000 distinct CDR3 sequences. Material for sequencing was blood T cells: a sorted CD56 or NKG2C T cell subset, CD4+ or CD8+ T cells, or bulk PBMC T cells (not recorded which). The receptor set was obtained from a woman in her forties or fifties in good health.

The rearrangement joins TRBV6-5 to TRBJ1-1; the TCRdb D gene call, TRBD1, has no DNA to confirm it. The CDR3 covers 11 residues. CDR1 and CDR2 from the germline V gene are MNHEY and SVGAGI. The CDR3 sequence: CATGQLSEAFF.

This chain joins TRBV7-9 and TRBJ1-1; absent DNA, TCRdb's TRBD1 call cannot be checked. Germline assignment: CDR1 SEHNR and CDR2 FQNEAQ (reference sequence). The CDR3 contains 16 residues. CDR3 amino acids: CASSSRDRGTNTEAFF.

The gene calls are TRBV4-1 and TRBJ1-2; the D call from TCRdb, TRBD1, cannot be confirmed without DNA. Germline-derived CDR1 and CDR2 are MGHRA and YSYEKL. The CDR3 sequence is 12 residues long. The CDR3 protein is CASSPGTQGYTF.

This chain links TRBV20-1 with TRBJ2-1; TCRdb names TRBD2, which stays unverified in the absence of DNA. The CDR3 sequence is 15 residues long. Germline-derived CDR1 and CDR2 are DFQATT and SNEGSKA (reference sequence). The CDR3 sequence: CSAPQRELPLDEQFF.

The chain has TRBV7-9 and TRBJ2-7; TCRdb selects TRBD1, and the lack of DNA leaves this call unchecked. This CDR3 contains 12 residues. CDR1 SEHNR and CDR2 FQNEAQ come from the germline V gene (reference sequence). The CDR3 sequence: CASSSPRGGQYF.

The chain is built from TRBV5-5 and TRBJ1-1. Germline V gene lookup returns CDR1 SGHKS and CDR2 YYEKEE (reference sequence). The CDR3 loop spans 13 amino acids. Here the CDR3 reads CASSRSGFAEAFF.

This chain links TRBV2 with TRBJ2-2; there is no DNA to check the TCRdb D call of TRBD1. This CDR3 is built from 16 residues. Germline V gene sequence: CDR1 SNHLY, CDR2 FYNNEI. CDR3 sequence: CASSESAGPGTGELFF.

The chain couples TRBV11-3 to TRBJ2-1; TCRdb's D call, TRBD1, is unchecked because there is no DNA. CDR1 is SGHNT and CDR2 is YENEEA in the germline V gene. The CDR3 sequence is 14 residues long. This CDR3 reads CASSLLRTIDEQFF.

The chain links TRBV19 to TRBJ2-3; without DNA, the TCRdb call of TRBD2 cannot be checked. The CDR3 runs to 17 residues. Germline V gives CDR1 LNHDA, CDR2 SQIVND (reference sequence). The chain's CDR3 is CASSIAWTSGSTDTQYF. Full variable domain (outside the CDR3, taken from reference TRBV19 and TRBJ2-3): DGGITQSPKYLFRKEGQNVTLSCEQNLNHDAMYWYRQDPGQGLRLIYYSQIVNDFQKGDIAEGYSVSREKKESFPLTVTSAQKNPTAFYLCASSIAWTSGSTDTQYFGPGTRLTVL.

J is TRBJ2-2 and V is TRBV2. The CDR3 is 12 amino acids. Germline CDR1 reads SNHLY; CDR2 reads FYNNEI. CDR3 amino acids: CASSEQFGELFF.

The CDR3: CARPAGGRPSSTDTQYF. The genes are TRBV6-2 or TRBV6-3 and TRBJ2-3; TCRdb designates TRBD1, a call that cannot be tested without DNA. CDR3 length equals 17 residues. CDR1 and CDR2 from the germline V gene are MNHEY and SVGEGT.

J is TRBJ2-1 and V is TRBV5-1; TCRdb's D gene call, TRBD2, goes unchecked for lack of DNA. CDR3 size: 15 residues. Germline lookup yields CDR1 SGHRS and CDR2 YFSETQ. The CDR3 loop is CASSSEAGAGNEQFF.

The CDR3 is CSARGRRVPNEQFF. J is TRBJ2-1 and V is TRBV20-1; TCRdb indicates TRBD2, and absent DNA this call remains unverified. Germline-derived CDR1 and CDR2 are DFQATT and SNEGSKA (reference sequence). The CDR3 is 14 amino acids.

The CDR3 protein is CATRPGQGWKGAQETQYF. The chain links TRBV11-3 to TRBJ2-5; the D gene TCRdb calls, TRBD1, cannot be checked with no DNA. The CDR3 contains 18 residues. Germline V gene data show CDR1 as SGHNT and CDR2 as YENEEA.